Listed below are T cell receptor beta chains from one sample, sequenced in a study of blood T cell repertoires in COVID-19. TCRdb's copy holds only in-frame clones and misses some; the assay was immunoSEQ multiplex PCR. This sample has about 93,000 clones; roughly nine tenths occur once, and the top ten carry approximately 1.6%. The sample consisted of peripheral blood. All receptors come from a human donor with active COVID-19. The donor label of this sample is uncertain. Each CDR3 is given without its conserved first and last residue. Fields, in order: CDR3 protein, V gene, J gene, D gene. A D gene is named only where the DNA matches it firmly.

cdr3_aa: ASSVRGNTEAF; v_call: TRBV5-1; j_call: TRBJ1-1; d_call: NA
cdr3_aa: ASSSRDRGRDAKLF; v_call: TRBV28; j_call: TRBJ1-4; d_call: TRBD1
cdr3_aa: ASSFDRRNEKLF; v_call: TRBV6-6; j_call: TRBJ1-4; d_call: NA
cdr3_aa: ASSASTGGETQY; v_call: TRBV9; j_call: TRBJ2-5; d_call: TRBD1
cdr3_aa: ASSFGFVVNQPQH; v_call: TRBV5-6; j_call: TRBJ1-5; d_call: NA
cdr3_aa: ASSYYRGTNEAF; v_call: TRBV6-5; j_call: TRBJ1-1; d_call: TRBD1
cdr3_aa: ASSQTGGNPRGYT; v_call: TRBV7-9; j_call: TRBJ1-2; d_call: NA
cdr3_aa: ASSLDARAGGYT; v_call: TRBV5-1; j_call: TRBJ1-2; d_call: NA
cdr3_aa: ASSYPPRQGAGNEQF; v_call: TRBV6-2/TRBV6-3; j_call: TRBJ2-1; d_call: TRBD1
cdr3_aa: ASRDRENTEAF; v_call: TRBV2; j_call: TRBJ1-1; d_call: TRBD1
cdr3_aa: AWSTDRINTGELF; v_call: TRBV30; j_call: TRBJ2-2; d_call: TRBD1
cdr3_aa: ASSQGPGTSGGATDTQY; v_call: TRBV4-1; j_call: TRBJ2-3; d_call: TRBD2
cdr3_aa: ASSSGLAVNNEQF; v_call: TRBV6-2/TRBV6-3; j_call: TRBJ2-1; d_call: TRBD2
cdr3_aa: ASSGRRASGGTDTQY; v_call: TRBV3-1/TRBV3-2; j_call: TRBJ2-3; d_call: TRBD2
cdr3_aa: ASSGTWEGTDTQY; v_call: TRBV25-1; j_call: TRBJ2-3; d_call: NA
cdr3_aa: ASSRHIAGEQF; v_call: TRBV4-3; j_call: TRBJ2-1; d_call: TRBD2
cdr3_aa: ASSVAGGGTDTQY; v_call: TRBV9; j_call: TRBJ2-3; d_call: TRBD2
cdr3_aa: ASRGLAALSGANVLT; v_call: TRBV28; j_call: TRBJ2-6; d_call: TRBD2
cdr3_aa: ASSLGQRAF; v_call: TRBV4-3; j_call: TRBJ1-1; d_call: TRBD1
cdr3_aa: SARVVNEQY; v_call: TRBV20-1; j_call: TRBJ2-7; d_call: NA
cdr3_aa: ASRTNPGQGYEQY; v_call: TRBV19; j_call: TRBJ2-7; d_call: TRBD1
cdr3_aa: ASRRGQYSYEQY; v_call: TRBV19; j_call: TRBJ2-7; d_call: NA
cdr3_aa: ASSPSQRNTEAF; v_call: TRBV18; j_call: TRBJ1-1; d_call: NA
cdr3_aa: ASSHRGSGNTIY; v_call: TRBV7-8; j_call: TRBJ1-3; d_call: TRBD1
cdr3_aa: ASSLDREYGYT; v_call: TRBV5-1; j_call: TRBJ1-2; d_call: NA
cdr3_aa: ASTAPSRQGAGTEAF; v_call: TRBV5-6; j_call: TRBJ1-1; d_call: TRBD1
cdr3_aa: ASSQDRGGVYNEQF; v_call: TRBV4-3; j_call: TRBJ2-1; d_call: TRBD2
cdr3_aa: ASSDPQDSGEQY; v_call: TRBV2; j_call: TRBJ2-7; d_call: NA
cdr3_aa: ASILTRGQGASGELF; v_call: TRBV5-1; j_call: TRBJ2-2; d_call: TRBD1
cdr3_aa: ASSVVWAGGNEQF; v_call: TRBV9; j_call: TRBJ2-1; d_call: TRBD1
cdr3_aa: ASSTPSTVLRDEQY; v_call: TRBV19; j_call: TRBJ2-7; d_call: NA
cdr3_aa: ASSSTLKIPGTGGGTEAF; v_call: TRBV6-2/TRBV6-3; j_call: TRBJ1-1; d_call: TRBD1
cdr3_aa: ASSLGARGYGYT; v_call: TRBV11-2; j_call: TRBJ1-2; d_call: NA
cdr3_aa: ASSLSAWQPQH; v_call: TRBV27; j_call: TRBJ1-5; d_call: NA
cdr3_aa: ASSKRAGGGELF; v_call: TRBV7-8; j_call: TRBJ2-2; d_call: TRBD2
cdr3_aa: ASSYSRDRGGYT; v_call: TRBV6-5; j_call: TRBJ1-2; d_call: TRBD1
cdr3_aa: ASSFLGRQSNQPQH; v_call: TRBV7-6; j_call: TRBJ1-5; d_call: NA
cdr3_aa: ASSFRGLDIQY; v_call: TRBV7-2; j_call: TRBJ2-4; d_call: NA
cdr3_aa: ASSIDPISYEQY; v_call: TRBV19; j_call: TRBJ2-7; d_call: NA
cdr3_aa: ASSDDRRLF; v_call: TRBV18; j_call: TRBJ2-1; d_call: NA
cdr3_aa: ASSSGFAETQY; v_call: TRBV7-2; j_call: TRBJ2-5; d_call: NA
cdr3_aa: ATSESGTGGKSYEQY; v_call: TRBV24-1; j_call: TRBJ2-7; d_call: TRBD1
cdr3_aa: ASMEGTGAEAF; v_call: TRBV6-5; j_call: TRBJ1-1; d_call: NA
cdr3_aa: SVKGYTEAF; v_call: TRBV20-1; j_call: TRBJ1-1; d_call: NA
cdr3_aa: ASSLDSQTEAF; v_call: TRBV19; j_call: TRBJ1-1; d_call: NA
cdr3_aa: ASSLGGQETQY; v_call: TRBV5-6; j_call: TRBJ2-5; d_call: NA